The clone carrying this TCR beta chain is termed medium-sized. MiXCR, run by TCRdb on the reads, gives a single entry per CDR3 protein. Altogether about 150,000 distinct CDR3 sequences are present, about 25% being singletons, with the ten largest covering approximately 11%. CDR1 is SGHVS and CDR2 is FQNEAQ in the germline V gene. The CDR3 runs 12 residues. V was cut by 5 bases and J by 6 bases, with 11 bases left in between. This sample was included in a study of T cell repertoires in cytomegalovirus infection. The TCR was taken from a human donor in good health (CMV status not recorded). Some clones in this sample may be carry-over from other donors' samples. Sequenced material: PBMCs. This chain uses TRBV7-8 with TRBJ2-7; tentatively, D is TRBD2 (6 bases). The CDR3 DNA is TGTGCCAGCAGCCCCGGGGGTAGCGAGCAGTACTTC. Protein sequence: CASSPGGSEQYF.